Listed here are 26 T cell receptor beta chains from one sample, sequenced in a study of blood T cell repertoires in COVID-19. Using immunoSEQ multiplex PCR, the repertoire was profiled, and TCRdb retains in-frame clones only, with some absent. The data show about 61,000 clones, roughly nine tenths seen once. The sample was peripheral blood. Receptor source: a human donor in a cohort sampled during active COVID-19.

The chain is built from TRBV19 and TRBJ2-1; TRBD1 is a possible D gene (6 bases). The CDR3 runs to 14 residues. Trimming removed 7 bases at V and 4 bases at J, with 14 bases between. CDR1 is LNHDA, CDR2 SQIVND, per germline (reference sequence). For the CDR3, the DNA is TGTGCCAGTATTGGGACACAACAATACAATGAGCAGTTCTTC. This translates into CASIGTQQYNEQFF.

The chain combines TRBV5-8 with TRBJ1-5, with D maybe TRBD1 (6 bases). There are 15 residues in the CDR3. Trimming removed 0 bases from V and 7 bases from J, with 14 bases in between. CDR1 SGHTS and CDR2 YDEGEE come from the germline V gene. CDR3 loop: CASSLGATGRQPQHF. For the CDR3, the DNA is TGTGCCAGCAGCTTGGGGGCTACAGGGCGCCAGCCCCAGCATTTT.

The chain employs TRBV29-1 and TRBJ2-2, with 11 bases lining up with TRBD1. The CDR3 length is 13 residues. Germline CDR1 SQVTM, CDR2 ANQGSEA. V gave up 5 bases and J gave up 5 bases; unmatched junction bases: 1. The CDR3 reads CSVRDRGTGELFF. The DNA of the CDR3 is TGCAGCGTTAGGGACAGGGGGACCGGGGAGCTGTTTTTT.

In DNA, the CDR3 is TGTGCCAGCAGCTATGGGACAAACGAGCAGTACTTC. This translates into CASSYGTNEQYF. The chain carries TRBV7-9 and TRBJ2-7; D may be TRBD1 (6 bases). Germline V CDR1 and CDR2: SEHNR, FQNEAQ (reference sequence). CDR3 size: 12 residues. Between the trimmed V and J ends, which lost 4 bases and 5 bases, there was a span of 9 bases.

The chain uses TRBV4-3 and TRBJ2-7, with D perhaps matching TRBD1 (7 bases). Deletions cut 1 base from V and 9 bases from J, with 13 bases between. The V gene's germline CDR1 is LGHNA and CDR2 YSLEER. This CDR3 has 13 amino acids. The CDR3 DNA follows: TGCGCCAGCAGCCAAGGAGCAGGGGGGAGGCAGTACTTC. Its protein is CASSQGAGGRQYF.

V and J are TRBV19 and TRBJ2-7, with D possibly matching TRBD1 (5 bases). CDR1 and CDR2 (germline): LNHDA, SQIVND (reference sequence). The V end was cut by 5 bases, the J end by 3 bases, with 11 bases between. This CDR3 has 13 residues. CDR3 sequence reads: CASSFQGGYEQYF. The CDR3 coding sequence is TGTGCCAGTAGTTTCCAGGGCGGCTACGAGCAGTACTTC.

The J gene is TRBJ2-7, the V gene TRBV6-2 or TRBV6-3; D is undetermined. Germline loops: CDR1 MNHEY, CDR2 SVGEGT. CDR3 size: 15 residues. The V end was cut by 2 bases, the J end by 2 bases, with 13 bases between. DNA for the CDR3: TGTGCCAGCAGTTACAATGGCCGAACTACCTACGAGCAGTACTTC. Translated, it gives CASSYNGRTTYEQYF.

The rearrangement links TRBV29-1 to TRBJ2-3, with 11 bases aligning to TRBD2. V lost 6 bases to trimming and J lost 6 bases; unmatched junction nucleotides: 11. The CDR3 contains 15 residues. The germline gives CDR1 SQVTM, CDR2 ANQGSEA. The CDR3 region is CSVAGTSGPQDTQYF. As DNA, the CDR3 is TGCAGCGTCGCCGGGACTAGCGGCCCTCAGGATACGCAGTATTTT.

This clone is a singleton in its sample. CDR3 sequence: CASSKVRQGPREDEQYF. The CDR3 region has the DNA TGTGCCAGCAGCAAAGTGAGACAGGGGCCGCGTGAGGACGAGCAGTACTTC. The chain recombines TRBV21-1 with TRBJ2-7; the table's D call, TRBD1, was not checked against the DNA. TRBV21-1 is described as a pseudogene. This CDR3 region has 17 residues.

The rearrangement links TRBV7-6 to TRBJ2-7, with 13 bases lining up with TRBD2. The junction had 9 bases not matched to a gene; V was cut back by 2 bases and J by 2 bases. CDR1 is SGHVS and CDR2 is FNYEAQ in the germline V gene. The CDR3 is 18 residues long. As DNA, the CDR3 is TGTGCCAGCAGCTTAAGGCCCGGGACTAGCGGGACTACCTACGAGCAGTACTTC. It translates to CASSLRPGTSGTTYEQYF.

The chain's CDR3 is CASSATTGPRETQYF. CDR3 DNA sequence: TGTGCCAGCAGCGCCACCACAGGGCCGAGAGAGACCCAGTACTTC. The chain couples TRBV5-4 to TRBJ2-5; D possibly corresponds to TRBD1 (6 bases). The germline gives CDR1 SGHNT, CDR2 YYREEE (reference sequence). V lost 4 bases to trimming and J lost 4 bases, with 17 bases between them. The CDR3 is 15 residues long.

The chain couples TRBV19 to TRBJ2-5, with TRBD2 as a possible D gene (6 bases). The CDR3 is made up of 15 amino acids. Per germline, CDR1 LNHDA and CDR2 SQIVND (reference sequence). Trimming pared 5 bases from V and 2 bases from J, leaving 15 bases between. The CDR3 DNA sequence: TGTGCCAGTAGTTCTCGCGGGACCAATCAAGAGACCCAGTACTTC. Protein sequence: CASSSRGTNQETQYF.

This clone has just a few counts. The chain has TRBV6-5 and TRBJ2-7; the D gene is possibly TRBD1 (5 bases). The CDR3 extends over 14 amino acids. V lost 6 bases, J lost 0 bases, and 12 bases lay in between. Per germline, CDR1 MNHEY and CDR2 SVGAGI. CDR3 amino acids: CASRHPQVSYEQYF. The DNA for the CDR3 is TGTGCCAGCAGACACCCACAGGTCTCCTACGAGCAGTACTTC.

The V gene is TRBV3-1 (or the pseudogene TRBV3-2), the J gene TRBJ1-2; 12 nucleotides agree with TRBD1. The junction had 11 bases not matched to a gene; V was cut back by 4 bases and J by 8 bases. From germline, CDR1 is LGHDT and CDR2 YNNKEL (reference sequence). This CDR3 has 16 amino acids. The CDR3 bases are TGTGCCAGCAGCCGGGGGGGACAGGGGGCTCTGTACGGCTACACCTTC. Translated, it gives CASSRGGQGALYGYTF.

The chain employs TRBV4-3 and TRBJ2-3; D may be TRBD1 (6 bases). V gave up 0 bases and J gave up 0 bases, with 13 bases separating them. CDR1 and CDR2 from the germline V gene are LGHNA and YSLEER. CDR3 length: 17 residues. This chain's CDR3 is CASSQDWGRGSTDTQYF. CDR3 sequence (DNA): TGCGCCAGCAGCCAAGATTGGGGCAGGGGAAGCACAGATACGCAGTATTTT.

This chain's CDR3 is CASSTSGPYNEQFF. DNA of the CDR3: TGTGCCAGCAGCACGAGTGGGCCCTACAATGAGCAGTTCTTC. The chain joins TRBV7-2 to TRBJ2-1; D gene unclear. This CDR3 has 14 residues. Germline V lookup: CDR1 SGHTA, CDR2 FQGNSA. Trimming shortened V by 5 bases and J by 2 bases, and 10 bases separated the two germline ends.

This chain uses TRBV28 with TRBJ2-7; 7 nucleotides agree with TRBD1. The CDR3 length is 13 residues. Germline CDR1 reads MDHEN; CDR2 reads SYDVKM. Trimming removed 2 bases from V and 6 bases from J; junction bases left unmatched: 4. The CDR3 spells CASSLDRESEQYF. The CDR3, as DNA: TGTGCCAGCAGTTTAGACAGGGAAAGCGAGCAGTACTTC.

The V call is TRBV3-1 (or the pseudogene TRBV3-2), the J call TRBJ2-3; tentative D call: TRBD1 (5 bases). V lost 11 bases and J 5 bases, leaving 20 bases between the germline ends. The CDR3 consists of 14 residues. Germline CDR1 is LGHDT and CDR2 is YNNKEL (reference sequence). In nucleotides, the CDR3 is TGTGCCTCCAAGCCCAGGGCCACTGGAGATACGCAGTATTTT. Translated, it gives CASKPRATGDTQYF.

CDR3 nucleotides: TGTGCCACCCGTCCAAGCGTCACGGGCAATCAGCCCCAGCATTTT. This gives the protein CATRPSVTGNQPQHF. The chain combines TRBV27 with TRBJ1-5; D call uncertain. The V gene lost 10 bases and the J gene lost 2 bases, with 18 bases spanning the gap. The V gene's germline CDR1 is MNHEY and CDR2 SMNVEV (reference sequence). The CDR3 length is 15 residues.

V and J are TRBV3-1 (or the pseudogene TRBV3-2) and TRBJ1-2, with D uncertain. The CDR3 loop spans 12 amino acids. Germline V gene lookup returns CDR1 LGHDT and CDR2 YNNKEL (reference sequence). The V end lost 4 bases, the J end lost 7 bases, and 10 bases lay between the germline ends. CDR3 residues: CASSPGGLGYTF. The CDR3 DNA is TGTGCCAGCAGCCCCGGCGGTCTTGGCTACACCTTC.

The chain joins TRBV29-1 to TRBJ1-2; 10 nucleotides align to TRBD1. V lost 6 bases, J lost 4 bases, and 11 bases stayed unmatched. Germline V gene lookup returns CDR1 SQVTM and CDR2 ANQGSEA. The CDR3 runs 15 residues. The CDR3 region has the DNA TGCAGCGTGAACACGGGACAGGGGTTAGGCTATGGCTACACCTTC. Its translation: CSVNTGQGLGYGYTF.

The V and J genes are TRBV28 and TRBJ2-7; 11 bases match TRBD2. The CDR3 runs 15 residues. The germline gives CDR1 MDHEN, CDR2 SYDVKM. V trimming: 2 bases; J trimming: 4 bases; junction bases outside the gene matches: 4. The CDR3 protein is CASSLAGTSGYEQYF. CDR3 DNA sequence: TGTGCCAGCAGTTTAGCCGGGACTAGCGGTTACGAGCAGTACTTC.

This chain uses TRBV19 with TRBJ1-2; possibly TRBD1 for D (6 bases). The CDR3 spans 13 residues. Germline-derived CDR1 and CDR2 are LNHDA and SQIVND (reference sequence). The V end lost 6 bases, the J end lost 4 bases, and 12 bases lay between the germline ends. The DNA of the CDR3 is TGTGCCAGTAGCCCCCCAGGGGCCTATGGCTACACCTTC. Translating it yields CASSPPGAYGYTF.

This clone came up once. The chain uses TRBV7-8 and TRBJ1-3; 8 bases are shared with TRBD1. V trimming: 10 bases; J trimming: 2 bases; junction bases outside the gene matches: 10. The germline gives CDR1 SGHVS, CDR2 FQNEAQ. CDR3 length: 15 residues. For the CDR3, the DNA is TGTGCCACCGTAGCAGGACAGGGTCCTGGAAACACCATATATTTT. As protein: CATVAGQGPGNTIYF. Full variable domain (remainder filled in from reference TRBV7-8 and TRBJ1-3): GAGVSQSPRYKVAKRGQDVALRCDPISGHVSLFWYQQALGQGPEFLTYFQNEAQLDKSGLPSDRFFAERPEGSVSTLKIQRTQQEDSAVYLCATVAGQGPGNTIYFGEGSWLTVV.

The chain joins TRBV18 to TRBJ1-2; 8 bases match TRBD1. CDR1 KGHSH and CDR2 LQKENI come from the germline V gene. The V gene end was trimmed by 3 bases and the J gene end by 4 bases; junction bases not matched to a gene: 7. This CDR3 spans 15 amino acids. CDR3 DNA: TGTGCCAGCTCACCGACGCAACAGGGGGGCTATGGCTACACCTTC. Its protein is CASSPTQQGGYGYTF.

The chain recombines TRBV5-4 with TRBJ2-2; 10 bases are shared with TRBD1. With V trimmed by 4 bases and J by 1 base, 4 bases remained unmatched. CDR1 and CDR2 (germline): SGHNT, YYREEE (reference sequence). The CDR3 length is 16 residues. The CDR3 reads CASSQRTGGNTGELFF. The CDR3 nucleotides read TGTGCCAGCAGCCAACGGACAGGGGGGAACACCGGGGAGCTGTTTTTT.